The 17 T cell receptor beta chains presented below share a single source sample, sequenced in a study of beta chain features in type 1 diabetes (dated by TCRdb to 2016 to 2019). The library relied on the immunoSEQ multiplex PCR assay. The entire isolated RNA was reverse transcribed using the High Capacity cDNA Reverse Transcription Kit, and thus expressed TCRB transcripts were sequenced. Not all clones reach the TCRdb copy of this immuneACCESS table, which keeps in-frame sequences only. Checked studies attribute under half of the gap to unresolved V genes and leave the rest unexplained. The sample table shows around 170,000 clones, and 7% to 10% are seen once. The top ten hold around 2.5% of the sample. Sequencing was done on a sample of central memory CD4+ T cells from blood. The receptors shown here come from a woman aged 18-35 years in good health.

CDR3 DNA sequence: TGTGCCAGCAGTGAAGACAGGGCGGATGAGCAGTTCTTC. The encoded protein is CASSEDRADEQFF. The chain recombines TRBV6-1 with TRBJ2-1; the D gene is possibly TRBD1 (6 bases). V was pared by 1 base and J by 8 bases, with 9 bases between. The CDR3 has 13 amino acids. CDR1 and CDR2 (germline): MNHNS, SASEGT.

V and J are TRBV6-5 and TRBJ1-2; 8 bases map to TRBD1. J gave up 4 bases and V 7 bases, and 5 bases lay outside the gene matches. The CDR3 has 13 residues. The germline CDR1 and CDR2 sequences are MNHEY and SVGAGI. The CDR3 here is CASKPGGTYGYTF. CDR3 coding DNA: TGTGCCAGCAAACCAGGGGGCACCTATGGCTACACCTTC.

This clone was observed a handful of times. V gene TRBV4-1 combines with J gene TRBJ2-5, with D possibly matching TRBD1 (5 bases). This CDR3 region has 15 residues. V lost 2 bases, J lost 5 bases, and 15 bases lay in between. CDR1 is MGHRA, CDR2 YSYEKL, per germline. The CDR3 loop reads CASSQRGKGSETQYF. For the CDR3, the DNA is TGCGCCAGCAGCCAAAGGGGAAAGGGCAGCGAGACCCAGTACTTC.

This clone was observed a handful of times. The CDR3: CASILDRGDYEQYF. Here the CDR3 DNA reads TGTGCCAGCATTCTCGACAGGGGGGACTACGAGCAGTACTTC. The chain employs TRBV13 and TRBJ2-7; TRBD1 matches at 9 bases. CDR3 length: 14 residues. V lost 7 bases to trimming and J lost 3 bases; unmatched junction nucleotides: 7. Germline V lookup: CDR1 PRHDT, CDR2 FYEKMQ (reference sequence).

The J gene is TRBJ2-1, the V gene TRBV7-2, with a possible D match to TRBD2 (5 bases). The germline V gene encodes CDR1 SGHTA and CDR2 FQGNSA. V gave up 6 bases and J gave up 0 bases, with 12 bases separating them. The CDR3 is 15 amino acids. CDR3 DNA sequence: TGTGCCAGCAGACCCCCTGGGAGCTCCTACAATGAGCAGTTCTTC. Protein sequence: CASRPPGSSYNEQFF.

This clone occurred many times. The chain links TRBV5-6 to TRBJ2-5, with D unclear. Germline loops: CDR1 SGHDT, CDR2 YYEEEE. V was cut by 1 base and J by 6 bases, with 7 bases left in between. CDR3 size: 12 residues. The CDR3 DNA follows: TGTGCCAGCAGCTTGAACAGCCAGACCCAGTACTTC. It codes for CASSLNSQTQYF. The whole variable domain, filled in from reference TRBV5-6 and TRBJ2-5, reads DAGVTQSPTHLIKTRGQQVTLRCSPKSGHDTVSWYQQALGQGPQFIFQYYEEEERQRGNFPDRFSGHQFPNYSSELNVNALLLGDSALYLCASSLNSQTQYFGPGTRLLVL.

This clone has only a few counts. The genes are TRBV5-1 and TRBJ1-4, with TRBD1 matching 8 bases. V lost 1 base to trimming and J lost 8 bases; unmatched junction nucleotides: 7. CDR1 is SGHRS, CDR2 YFSETQ, per germline. The CDR3 covers 15 residues. The CDR3 region is CASSLQGAGGEKLFF. The CDR3 nucleotides read TGCGCCAGCAGCTTGCAGGGGGCTGGAGGGGAAAAACTGTTTTTT.

In DNA form, the CDR3 reads TGTGCCAGCAGCATTGGCGCGGGCCTAGCCAAAAACATTCAGTACTTC. The encoded protein is CASSIGAGLAKNIQYF. V gene TRBV7-2 combines with J gene TRBJ2-4; possible D gene TRBD2, 5 bases. CDR3 length: 16 amino acids. Trimming removed 5 bases from V and 0 bases from J, with 14 bases in between. Germline CDR1 is SGHTA and CDR2 is FQGNSA.

The CDR3 DNA is TGTGCCAGCAGCTTAGGCATAGGGGGCCAAGAGACCCAGTACTTC. As protein: CASSLGIGGQETQYF. The chain recombines TRBV13 with TRBJ2-5; a weak D match, TRBD1 (6 bases). Germline-derived CDR1 and CDR2 are PRHDT and FYEKMQ (reference sequence). Trimming took 0 bases from V and 1 from J, leaving 9 bases between them. The CDR3 extends over 15 amino acids.

The V gene is TRBV6-6, the J gene TRBJ1-5; TRBD1 matches at 8 bases. This CDR3 comprises 16 residues. Germline values: CDR1 MNHNY, CDR2 SVGAGI (reference sequence). J gave up 6 bases and V 0 bases, and 7 bases lay outside the gene matches. In nucleotides, the CDR3 is TGTGCCAGCAGTTACTCGCGTCAGGGGGCAGGTCAGCCCCAGCATTTT. It is translated as CASSYSRQGAGQPQHF.

This clone was detected only a few times. The chain has TRBV7-3 and TRBJ1-1; 7 nucleotides match TRBD1. This CDR3 comprises 15 residues. Per germline, CDR1 SGHTA and CDR2 FQGTGA. Losses at the gene ends were 5 bases for V and 3 bases for J; bases not matched to a gene: 9. CDR3 amino acids: CASSTQGGGHTEAFF. The DNA of the CDR3 is TGTGCCAGCAGCACTCAGGGGGGAGGTCACACTGAAGCTTTCTTT.

The chain couples TRBV15 to TRBJ2-1; 8 nucleotides line up with TRBD2. V was pared by 9 bases and J by 5 bases, with 9 bases of the junction left unmatched. From germline, CDR1 is LNHNV and CDR2 YYDKDF (reference sequence). The CDR3 has 14 residues. The CDR3 here is CATKREMTDNEQFF. The DNA for the CDR3 is TGTGCCACAAAGCGGGAGATGACGGACAATGAGCAGTTCTTC.

This clone was recorded a few times. The V call is TRBV7-3, the J call TRBJ2-2; a weak D match, TRBD1 (5 bases). Trimming took 5 bases from V and 6 from J, leaving 19 bases between them. This CDR3 region has 16 residues. The V gene's germline CDR1 is SGHTA and CDR2 FQGTGA. CDR3 DNA: TGTGCCAGCAGCCCCCGCGGTGTCGAAGGGGCCGGGGAGCTGTTTTTT. This sequence encodes CASSPRGVEGAGELFF. The whole variable domain, filled in from reference TRBV7-3 and TRBJ2-2, reads GAGVSQTPSNKVTEKGKYVELRCDPISGHTALYWYRQSLGQGPEFLIYFQGTGAADDSGLPNDRFFAVRPEGSVSTLKIQRTERGDSAVYLCASSPRGVEGAGELFFGEGSRLTVL.

This clone was counted a few times. The chain employs TRBV2 and TRBJ2-1; D remains ambiguous. Germline-derived CDR1 and CDR2 are SNHLY and FYNNEI. With 7 bases removed from V and 4 bases from J, the gap between germline ends came to 5 bases. This CDR3 is 11 amino acids long. The CDR3 region is CASTEYNEQFF. In DNA form, the CDR3 reads TGTGCCAGCACCGAGTACAATGAGCAGTTCTTC.

This clone was detected only a few times. The chain recombines TRBV6-5 with TRBJ2-1, with 9 nucleotides matching TRBD2. The CDR3 extends over 15 amino acids. Germline V lookup: CDR1 MNHEY, CDR2 SVGAGI. With V trimmed by 1 base and J by 5 bases, 3 bases remained unmatched. The CDR3 DNA reads as TGTGCCAGCAGTTACTACGCGGGAGGGGACAATGAGCAGTTCTTC. Its protein is CASSYYAGGDNEQFF.

The chain recombines TRBV9 with TRBJ1-1; D may be TRBD1 (5 bases). From germline, CDR1 is SGDLS and CDR2 YYNGEE. V was trimmed by 3 bases and J by 7 bases, leaving 19 bases between them. The CDR3 has 15 residues. Written as DNA, the CDR3 is TGTGCCAGCAGCGGTAGCCTTCCGGGGGACGGTGAAGCTTTCTTT. Translating it yields CASSGSLPGDGEAFF.

The chain carries TRBV29-1 and TRBJ2-1, with TRBD2 matching 13 bases. The CDR3 covers 14 residues. The V gene end was trimmed by 5 bases and the J gene end by 7 bases; junction bases not matched to a gene: 5. Germline assignment: CDR1 SQVTM and CDR2 ANQGSEA. The CDR3 here is CSVWTSGSRNEQFF. The CDR3 DNA follows: TGCAGCGTTTGGACTAGCGGGAGTCGAAATGAGCAGTTCTTC.